This T cell receptor beta chain derives from a study of shared clonotypes between healthy human individuals (TCRdb year 2020). For the wider study: Three men and a couple of women, aged 18 to 49 years, made up the cohort. To estimate repertoire size and how much clonotypes are shared between individuals, the study performed deep sequencing of blood TCR repertoires from 4 to 6 healthy adults. To increase sequencing depth and limit assay-specific biases, TCR repertoire library preparation and sequencing were carried out by different laboratories using diverse techniques. Per donor, leukapheresis produced somewhere between about 0.85 and 8.9 billion PBMCs. What the research found in general, with its limitations: Sampling was restricted to blood, and TCR repertoires in tissue are likely to differ from TCR repertoires in blood. Because the study included only a small number of donors, the genetic and exposure-history diversity represented was limited. Pairwise subsampling indicated that sequencing depth was expected to affect the degree of clonotype sharing among donors.

In regard to this clone: This receptor's antigen is unknown. No clone much larger than this one lies a single base away; base qualities are absent.

Donors were healthy HIV-negative adults with no recently reported acute infections or vaccinations. Every donor was a Caucasian adult residing in Nashville, Tennessee, USA. For unsorted samples, 100 million or so PBMCs were counted, and genomic DNA was extracted using the QIAamp DNA Blood Mini kit. After blood collection by leukapheresis, PBMCs were isolated using Ficoll-Histopaque density gradient centrifugation and then cryopreserved in the vapor phase of liquid nitrogen. The CDR3 has 14 amino acids, counting the end cysteine and phenylalanine. Only CDR3 DNA remains: 42 bases, in frame from the first base. A distance of 12 bases separates the germline ends of V and J, which lose 4 bases and 2 bases respectively. CDR1 is given as SGHKS and CDR2 as YYEKEE, both from the germline V gene (reference sequence). Using the deep immunoSEQ assay, multiplex PCR amplified TCR CDR3 regions from genomic DNA. Genomic DNA extracted from each cell subset was distributed evenly over all wells of several immunoSEQ 96-well plates, and each plate served as one replicate. For unsorted PBMC, each replicate PCR was loaded with roughly 330 ng genomic DNA, equivalent to 25,000 to 35,000 T cell genomes. Ten immunoSEQ deep assay plates were used to sequence the unsorted PBMC genomic DNA. The purified libraries were quantified using a Qubit 3.0 fluorometer, sized with a Bioanalyzer 2100, and then quantified again using the KAPA Library Quantification kit. Every immunoSEQ 96-well plate was sequenced on a separate single-read 150-cycle Illumina NextSeq 550 flow cell. The source study handled its data this way. The immunoSEQ output contained only junctional sequences without quality scores, so filtering could not match that applied to full-length reads. To assign V/J genes and CDR3, sequences were annotated using PyIR, a Python wrapper for IgBLAST v1.9, with IMGT germline references. Reads were removed for weak V/J assignments (E-value above 1e-6), missing CDR3, stop codons, out-of-frame junctions, or ambiguous translated residues. V3J clonotypes were defined by identical inferred V gene, J gene, and CDR3 amino acid sequence. Percentage overlap between repertoires was calculated by dividing the number of shared unique clonotypes by the size of the smaller repertoire. Repertoire richness was assessed with RTK rarefaction, the Chao1 estimator, and Recon v2.1 estimates of unobserved clonotypes. Sourced from immuneACCESS, this table was stored by TCRdb with only in-frame sequences that have V and J called. A share of the clones is absent; for the studies checked, an unresolved V gene accounts for under half, and the remainder has no known explanation. The V and J calls and the clone size are those of that table, but D and trimming were determined from the DNA. The sample table shows more than 400,000 clones, and about 78% are seen once. Of the sample, about 12% is held by the ten largest clones.

The TCR originated in a woman aged 35 to 49 in good health. Some clones in this sample may be carry-over from other donors' samples. Specimen: PBMCs. This receptor chain uses TRBV5-5 and TRBJ1-1, and TRBD1 may be the D gene, going by 5 matching bases. The sequenced DNA: TGTGCCAGCAGCAGGAACCAGGGCAACACTGAAGCTTTCTTT. Its amino acids are CASSRNQGNTEAFF.